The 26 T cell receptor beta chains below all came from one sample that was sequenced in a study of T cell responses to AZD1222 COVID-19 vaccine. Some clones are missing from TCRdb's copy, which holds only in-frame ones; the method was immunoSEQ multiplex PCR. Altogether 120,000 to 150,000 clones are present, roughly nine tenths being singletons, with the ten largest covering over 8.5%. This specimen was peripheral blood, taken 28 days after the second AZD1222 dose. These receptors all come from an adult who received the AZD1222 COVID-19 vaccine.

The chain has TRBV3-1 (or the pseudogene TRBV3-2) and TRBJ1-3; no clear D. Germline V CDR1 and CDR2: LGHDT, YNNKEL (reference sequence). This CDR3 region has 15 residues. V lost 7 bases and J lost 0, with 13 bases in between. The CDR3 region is CASTPPAFSGNTIYF. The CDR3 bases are TGTGCCAGCACCCCCCCGGCATTCTCTGGAAACACCATATATTTT.

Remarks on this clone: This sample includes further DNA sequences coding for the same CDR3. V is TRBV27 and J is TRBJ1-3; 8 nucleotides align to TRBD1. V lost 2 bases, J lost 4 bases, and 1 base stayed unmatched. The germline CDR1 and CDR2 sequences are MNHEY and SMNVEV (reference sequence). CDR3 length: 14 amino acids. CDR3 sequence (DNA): TGTGCCAGCAGTTTACAGGGGGCGGGAAACACCATATATTTT. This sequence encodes CASSLQGAGNTIYF.

The CDR3 DNA reads TGTGCCAGCAGTTACGACACGAGCTCCTATAATTCACCCCTCCACTTT. It codes for CASSYDTSSYNSPLHF. This chain connects TRBV6-5 to TRBJ1-6; no clear D. The germline gives CDR1 MNHEY, CDR2 SVGAGI. V was cut by 2 bases and J by 0 bases, with 8 bases left in between. The CDR3 is 16 residues long.

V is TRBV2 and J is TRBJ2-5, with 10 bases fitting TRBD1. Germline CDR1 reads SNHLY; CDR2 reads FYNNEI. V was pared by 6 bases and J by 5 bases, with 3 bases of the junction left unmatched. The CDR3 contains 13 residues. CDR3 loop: CASSWDRGETQYF. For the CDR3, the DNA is TGTGCCAGCAGCTGGGACAGGGGTGAGACCCAGTACTTC.

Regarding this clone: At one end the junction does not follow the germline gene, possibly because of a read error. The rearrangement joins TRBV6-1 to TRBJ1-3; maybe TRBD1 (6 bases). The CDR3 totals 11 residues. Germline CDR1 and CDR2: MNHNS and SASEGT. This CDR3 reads CASSETFDRHF. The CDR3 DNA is TGTGCCAGCAGTGAAACGTTTGACAGGCATTTT.

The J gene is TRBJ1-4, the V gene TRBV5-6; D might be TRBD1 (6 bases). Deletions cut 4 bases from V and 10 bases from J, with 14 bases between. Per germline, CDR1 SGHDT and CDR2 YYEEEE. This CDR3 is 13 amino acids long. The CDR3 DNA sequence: TGTGCCAGCAGCCAGGGGAGGCGGCGAAAACTGTTTTTT. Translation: CASSQGRRRKLFF.

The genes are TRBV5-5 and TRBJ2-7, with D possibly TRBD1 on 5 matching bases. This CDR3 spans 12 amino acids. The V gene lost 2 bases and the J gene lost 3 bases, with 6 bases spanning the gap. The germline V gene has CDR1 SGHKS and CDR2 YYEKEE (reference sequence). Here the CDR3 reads CASSFDSYEQYV. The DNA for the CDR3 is TGTGCCAGCAGCTTTGACAGCTACGAGCAGTACGTC.

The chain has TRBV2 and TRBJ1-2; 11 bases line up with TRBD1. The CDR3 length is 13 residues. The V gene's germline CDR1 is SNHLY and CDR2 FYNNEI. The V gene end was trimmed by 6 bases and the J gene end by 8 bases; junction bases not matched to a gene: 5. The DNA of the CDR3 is TGTGCCAGCAGCGAGGACAGGGGGCGAGGCTACACCTTC. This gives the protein CASSEDRGRGYTF.

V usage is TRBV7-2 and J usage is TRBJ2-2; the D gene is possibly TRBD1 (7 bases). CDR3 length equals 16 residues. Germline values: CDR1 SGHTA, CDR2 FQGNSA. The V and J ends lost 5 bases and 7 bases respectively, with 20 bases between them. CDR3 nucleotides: TGTGCCAGCAGCCCCCGGAGGGGGCTAGTGGGCGGGGAGCTGTTTTTT. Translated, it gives CASSPRRGLVGGELFF.

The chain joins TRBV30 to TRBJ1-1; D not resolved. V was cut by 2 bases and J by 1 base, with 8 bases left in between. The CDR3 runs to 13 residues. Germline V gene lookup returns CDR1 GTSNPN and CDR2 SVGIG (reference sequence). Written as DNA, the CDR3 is TGTGCCTGGAGTCGCCCCCAGAACACTGAAGCTTTCTTT. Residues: CAWSRPQNTEAFF.

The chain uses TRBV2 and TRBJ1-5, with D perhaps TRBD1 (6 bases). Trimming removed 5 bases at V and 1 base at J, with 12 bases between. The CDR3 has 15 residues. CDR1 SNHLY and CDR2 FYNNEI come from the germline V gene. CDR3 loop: CASSSRTASNQPQHF. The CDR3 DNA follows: TGTGCCAGCAGTTCCAGGACAGCAAGCAATCAGCCCCAGCATTTT.

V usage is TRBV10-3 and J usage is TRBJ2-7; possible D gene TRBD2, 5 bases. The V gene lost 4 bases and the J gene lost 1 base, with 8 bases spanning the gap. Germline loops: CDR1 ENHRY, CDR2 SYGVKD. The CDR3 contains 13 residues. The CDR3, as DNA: TGTGCCATCAGTGGGGGAGATTCCTACGAGCAGTACGTC. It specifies CAISGGDSYEQYV.

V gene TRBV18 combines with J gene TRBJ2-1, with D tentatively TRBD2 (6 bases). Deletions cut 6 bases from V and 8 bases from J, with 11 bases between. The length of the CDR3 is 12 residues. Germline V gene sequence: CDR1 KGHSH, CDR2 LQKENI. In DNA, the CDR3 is TGTGCCAGCTCTCCCAGGAGGGATGAGCAGTTCTTC. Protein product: CASSPRRDEQFF.

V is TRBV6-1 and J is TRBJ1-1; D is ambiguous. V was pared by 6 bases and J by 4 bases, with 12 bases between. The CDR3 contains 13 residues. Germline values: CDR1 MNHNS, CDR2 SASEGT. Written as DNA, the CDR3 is TGTGCCAGCAGGCCCCCCGTAGGCACTGAAGCTTTCTTT. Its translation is CASRPPVGTEAFF.

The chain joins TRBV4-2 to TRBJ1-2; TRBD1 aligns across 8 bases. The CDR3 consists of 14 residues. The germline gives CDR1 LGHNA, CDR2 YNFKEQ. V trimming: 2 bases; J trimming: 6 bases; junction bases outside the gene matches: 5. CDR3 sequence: CASSQTDRVNGYTF. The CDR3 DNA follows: TGTGCCAGCAGCCAAACGGACAGGGTAAATGGCTACACCTTC.

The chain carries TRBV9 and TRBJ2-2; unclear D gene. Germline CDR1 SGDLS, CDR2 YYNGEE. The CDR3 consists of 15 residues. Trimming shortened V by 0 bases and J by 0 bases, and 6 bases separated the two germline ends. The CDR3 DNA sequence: TGTGCCAGCAGCGTAGAAGCCGCGAACACCGGGGAGCTGTTTTTT. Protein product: CASSVEAANTGELFF.

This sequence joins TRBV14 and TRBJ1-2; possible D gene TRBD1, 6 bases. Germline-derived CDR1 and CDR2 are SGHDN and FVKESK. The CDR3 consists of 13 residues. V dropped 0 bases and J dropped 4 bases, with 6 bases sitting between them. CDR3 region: CASSQEGGYGYTF. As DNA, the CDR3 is TGTGCCAGCAGCCAAGAAGGGGGCTATGGCTACACCTTC.

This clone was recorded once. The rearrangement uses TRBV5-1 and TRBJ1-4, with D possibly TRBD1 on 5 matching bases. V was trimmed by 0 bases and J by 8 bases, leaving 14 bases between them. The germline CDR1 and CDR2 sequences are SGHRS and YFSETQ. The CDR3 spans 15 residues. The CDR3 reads CASSLAGRVDEKLFF. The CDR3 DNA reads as TGCGCCAGCAGCTTGGCCGGCAGGGTAGACGAAAAACTGTTTTTT. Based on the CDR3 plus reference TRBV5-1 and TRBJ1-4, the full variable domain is KAGVTQTPRYLIKTRGQQVTLSCSPISGHRSVSWYQQTPGQGLQFLFEYFSETQRNKGNFPGRFSGRQFSNSRSEMNVSTLELGDSALYLCASSLAGRVDEKLFFGSGTQLSVL.

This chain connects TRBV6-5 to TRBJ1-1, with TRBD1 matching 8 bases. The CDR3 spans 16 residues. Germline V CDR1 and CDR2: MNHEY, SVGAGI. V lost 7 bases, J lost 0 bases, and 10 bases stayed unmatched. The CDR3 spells CASINSAGGLNTEAFF. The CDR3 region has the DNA TGTGCCAGCATTAACTCCGCAGGGGGCCTGAACACTGAAGCTTTCTTT.

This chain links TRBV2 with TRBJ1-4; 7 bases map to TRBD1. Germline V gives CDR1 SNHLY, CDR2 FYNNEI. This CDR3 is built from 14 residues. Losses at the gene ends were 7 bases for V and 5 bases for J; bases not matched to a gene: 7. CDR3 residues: CASIRDSANEKLFF. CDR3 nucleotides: TGTGCCAGCATTAGGGACAGCGCGAATGAAAAACTGTTTTTT.

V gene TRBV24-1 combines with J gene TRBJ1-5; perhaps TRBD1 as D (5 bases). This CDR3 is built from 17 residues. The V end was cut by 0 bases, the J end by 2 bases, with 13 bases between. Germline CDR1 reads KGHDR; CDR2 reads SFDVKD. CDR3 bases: TGTGCCACCAGTGATTTGGTCCGCAGGGAAGGCAATCAGCCCCAGCATTTT. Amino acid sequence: CATSDLVRREGNQPQHF.

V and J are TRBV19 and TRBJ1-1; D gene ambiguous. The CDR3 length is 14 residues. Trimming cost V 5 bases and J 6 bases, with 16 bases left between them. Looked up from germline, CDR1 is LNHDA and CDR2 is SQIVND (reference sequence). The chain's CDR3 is CASSGGEGGPEAFF. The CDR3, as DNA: TGTGCCAGTAGTGGCGGCGAGGGTGGCCCTGAAGCTTTCTTT.

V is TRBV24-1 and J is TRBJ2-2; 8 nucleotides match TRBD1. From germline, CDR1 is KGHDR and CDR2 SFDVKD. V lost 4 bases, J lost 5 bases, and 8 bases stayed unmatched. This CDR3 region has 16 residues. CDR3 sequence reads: CATSDPTGVGTGELFF. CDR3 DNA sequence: TGTGCCACCAGTGACCCGACAGGGGTGGGTACCGGGGAGCTGTTTTTT.

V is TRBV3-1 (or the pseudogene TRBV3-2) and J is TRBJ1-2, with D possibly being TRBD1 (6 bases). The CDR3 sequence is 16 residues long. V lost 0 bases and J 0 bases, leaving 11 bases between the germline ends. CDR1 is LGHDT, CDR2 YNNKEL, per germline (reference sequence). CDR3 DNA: TGTGCCAGCAGCCAAGATGGGGGGGCCTCTAACTATGGCTACACCTTC. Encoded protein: CASSQDGGASNYGYTF.

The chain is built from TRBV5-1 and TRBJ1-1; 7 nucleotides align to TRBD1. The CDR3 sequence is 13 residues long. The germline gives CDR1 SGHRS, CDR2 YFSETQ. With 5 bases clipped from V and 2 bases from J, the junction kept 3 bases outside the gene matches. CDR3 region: CASRWDSNTEAFF. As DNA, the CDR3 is TGCGCCAGCAGGTGGGACAGCAACACTGAAGCTTTCTTT. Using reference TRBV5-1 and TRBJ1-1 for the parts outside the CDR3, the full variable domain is KAGVTQTPRYLIKTRGQQVTLSCSPISGHRSVSWYQQTPGQGLQFLFEYFSETQRNKGNFPGRFSGRQFSNSRSEMNVSTLELGDSALYLCASRWDSNTEAFFGQGTRLTVV.

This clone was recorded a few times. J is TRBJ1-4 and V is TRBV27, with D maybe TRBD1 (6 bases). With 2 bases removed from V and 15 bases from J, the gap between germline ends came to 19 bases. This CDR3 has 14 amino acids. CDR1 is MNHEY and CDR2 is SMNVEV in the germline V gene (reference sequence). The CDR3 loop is CASSLNRDNERMFF. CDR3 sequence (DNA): TGTGCCAGCAGTTTAAACAGGGATAATGAAAGGATGTTTTTT.